Listed below are T cell receptor beta chains from one sample, sequenced in a study of T cells after yellow fever vaccination. Using its own MiXCR run on the 5' RACE reads, TCRdb lists one record per CDR3 protein. The sample lists some 320,000 distinct CDR3 sequences; 8.7% were seen once. Sequenced material: CD4+ T cells sorted from PBMCs, taken 5 days after the yellow fever booster vaccination. These receptors originate from a man between 18 and 35 years old who received the YFV17D yellow fever vaccine. The CDR3 runs from the conserved cysteine through the conserved F or W. The D gene is left open where the match is weak. Not all rows give a size; the values are once, few, many and, for expanded clones, a class.

size | J | V | D | DNA | CDR3
many | TRBJ2-4 | TRBV7-2 | . | TGTGCCAGCACCCGCCAGGGGGGGAACATTCAGTACTTC | CASTRQGGNIQYF
medium-sized | TRBJ1-4 | TRBV5-5 | . | TGTGCCAGCAGCTTGGGATTGGGCCATGAAAAACTGTTTTTT | CASSLGLGHEKLFF
few | TRBJ1-1 | TRBV9 | TRBD1 | TGTGCCAGCAGCGTACAATCAGGGGGCAAACTTTTCTTT | CASSVQSGGKLFF
few | TRBJ1-4 | TRBV7-2 | TRBD1 | TGTGCCAGCAGCCGTAATCCGGGACAGTCAAATGAAAAACTGTTTTTT | CASSRNPGQSNEKLFF
. | TRBJ2-5 | TRBV5-1 | TRBD2 | TGCGCCAGCAGCCCGAGTAGCGGGGGCCCCGGAGAGACCCAGTACTTC | CASSPSSGGPGETQYF
. | TRBJ2-4 | TRBV3-1 | . | TGTGCCAGCAGCCCCGGCGTCTACCCCGAGGGCATTCAGTACTTC | CASSPGVYPEGIQYF
few | TRBJ2-1 | TRBV5-1 | TRBD1 | TGCGCCAGCAGCTGGAACTCAGGGGGCTCGTCCTGGGAGCAGTTCTTC | CASSWNSGGSSWEQFF
few | TRBJ2-7 | TRBV21-1 | . | TGTGCCAGCAGCAAAGGCGACAGCACCTACGAGCAGTACTTC | CASSKGDSTYEQYF
few | TRBJ2-4 | TRBV18 | TRBD2 | TGTGCCAGCTCACCACCGGGACTAGCGGGGGCACTAGCCAAAAACATTCAGTACTTC | CASSPPGLAGALAKNIQYF
few | TRBJ2-3 | TRBV5-4 | TRBD1 | TGTGCCAGCAGCAAAAAGACAGGGGGTTACGAAGATACGCAGTATTTT | CASSKKTGGYEDTQYF
. | TRBJ2-1 | TRBV5-5 | . | TGTGCCAGCAGCTTCTCGGGGGACCTCTACAATGAGCAGTTCTTC | CASSFSGDLYNEQFF
. | TRBJ1-3 | TRBV18 | . | TGTGCCAGCTCACCACTAACCCTTACCGGCGGAAACACCATATATTTT | CASSPLTLTGGNTIYF
few | TRBJ2-7 | TRBV6-6 | . | TGTGCCAGCACCCTCACCCTGGTAGGCGAGCAGTACTTC | CASTLTLVGEQYF
. | TRBJ1-1 | TRBV7-9 | . | TGTGCCAGCAGCTTAGGATGGGCGGCAACTGAAGCTTTCTTT | CASSLGWAATEAFF
. | TRBJ2-5 | TRBV5-1 | . | TGCGCCAGCAGCCCAGCCTACAGGAACCAAGAGACCCAGTACTTC | CASSPAYRNQETQYF
few | TRBJ1-2 | TRBV27 | TRBD1 | TGTGCCAGCAGTTTTCGAGGGGGCAATGGCTACACCTTC | CASSFRGGNGYTF
many | TRBJ2-6 | TRBV11-2 | . | TGTGCCAGCAGCCCCGACCCCCACTCTGGGGCCAACGTCCTGACTTTC | CASSPDPHSGANVLTF
many | TRBJ1-2 | TRBV11-2 | . | TGTGCCAGCAGCTTAGATAGATCCGCGTCTATCACCTTC | CASSLDRSASITF
. | TRBJ2-1 | TRBV6-5 | . | TGTGCCAGCAGTTACTCACCGACAGATTTCAATGAGCAGTTCTTC | CASSYSPTDFNEQFF
few | TRBJ2-3 | TRBV12-3/TRBV12-4 | . | TGTGCCAGCAGTTACCGCCCGCCTCGAGCTGGCCATACGCAGTATTTT | CASSYRPPRAGHTQYF
few | TRBJ1-4 | TRBV2 | TRBD1 | TGTGCCAGCAGTGGACAGGGTAGCACCCTGTTTTTT | CASSGQGSTLFF
. | TRBJ1-1 | TRBV19 | . | TGTGCCAGTAGTATCCCCATTGGATCAAGTACTGAAGCTTTCTTT | CASSIPIGSSTEAFF
few | TRBJ1-4 | TRBV7-2 | . | TGTGCCAGCAGTCCCGGGACCCTAGGAGAAAAACTGTTTTTT | CASSPGTLGEKLFF